This T cell receptor beta chain was captured by sequencing in a study of response to subunit inactivated influenza vaccine. This clonotype was seen more than once but under ten times. TCRdb reprocessed the RT-PCR reads with MiXCR, giving one entry per CDR3 protein. The sample includes a few hundred thousand distinct CDR3 sequences, approximately 20% of them seen just once. The CDR3 length is 13 residues. V was trimmed by 4 bases and J by 4 bases, leaving 9 bases between them. Germline loops: CDR1 SGHRS, CDR2 YFSETQ. The material was PBMCs from blood, obtained around 22 months after vaccination. The V gene is TRBV5-1, the J gene TRBJ1-5; maybe TRBD1 (5 bases). The sequence came from a man aged 45-69 years who received an inactivated influenza vaccine. CDR3 in amino acids: CASSASGNQPQHF. As DNA, the CDR3 is TGCGCCAGCAGCGCGTCAGGGAATCAGCCCCAGCATTTT.